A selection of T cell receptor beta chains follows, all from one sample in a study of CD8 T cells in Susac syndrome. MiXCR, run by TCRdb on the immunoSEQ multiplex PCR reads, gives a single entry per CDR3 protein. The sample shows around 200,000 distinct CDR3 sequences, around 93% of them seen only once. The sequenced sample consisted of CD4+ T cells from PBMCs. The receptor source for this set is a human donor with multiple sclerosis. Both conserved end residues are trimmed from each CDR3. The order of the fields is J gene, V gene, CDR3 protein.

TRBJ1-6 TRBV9 ASSVARESPLH
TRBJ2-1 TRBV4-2 ASSARDQPMGEQF
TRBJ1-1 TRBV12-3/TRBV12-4 ASSSRDTEAF
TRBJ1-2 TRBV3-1 ASSSNSGGFGGYT
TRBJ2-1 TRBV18 ASSPGTGLWNEQF
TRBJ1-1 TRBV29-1 SVEDRGMNTEAF
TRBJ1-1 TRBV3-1 ASSQERGLEAF
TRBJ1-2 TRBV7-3 ASSEKEGPNYGYT
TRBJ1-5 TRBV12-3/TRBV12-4 ASLLTGGGQPQH
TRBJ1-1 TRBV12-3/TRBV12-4 ASSARVRAEAF
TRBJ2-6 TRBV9 ASSVALQNSGANVLT
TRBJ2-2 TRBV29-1 SGGTGNTGELF
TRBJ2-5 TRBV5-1 ASSLAGLQETQY
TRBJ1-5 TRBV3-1 ASSQAGRPQPQH
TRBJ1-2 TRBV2 ASSLDRGGYGYT
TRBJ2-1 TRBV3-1 ASSQGGERQLRQF
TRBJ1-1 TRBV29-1 IGRQVLNTEAF
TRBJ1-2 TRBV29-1 SLYREDNGYT
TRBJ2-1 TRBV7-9 ASSPRAPSSYNEQF
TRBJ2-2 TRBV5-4 ASSLAVGANTGELF
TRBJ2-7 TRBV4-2 ASSQDWRQGAYEQY
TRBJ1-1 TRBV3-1 ASSTRTGRDTEAF
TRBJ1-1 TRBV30 AWSNTAGDTEVF
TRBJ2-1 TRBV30 AWRVAGVGHGF
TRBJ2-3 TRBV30 AWSASGGFTDTQY
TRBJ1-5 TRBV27 ASSSPSGAHQPQH
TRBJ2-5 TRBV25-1 ASSGASRETQY
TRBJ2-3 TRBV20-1 SASPFGTTITDTQY
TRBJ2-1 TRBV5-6 ASSLRQLEQF
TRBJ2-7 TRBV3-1 ASSQGADYEQY
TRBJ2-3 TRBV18 ASSPTNSGGTDTQY
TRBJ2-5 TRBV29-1 SVEDLYAGGETQY
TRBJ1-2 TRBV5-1 ASSAGTGVHGYT
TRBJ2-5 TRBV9 ASSVALGQGTETQY
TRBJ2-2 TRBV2 ASRQGPNTGELF
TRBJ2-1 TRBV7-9 ASSLVGFLEQF
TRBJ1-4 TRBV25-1 ASSAPQGTKLF
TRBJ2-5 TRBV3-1 ASSPLPRGTQY
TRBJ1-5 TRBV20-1 SAPRPDQPQH
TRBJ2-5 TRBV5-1 ASSLERTIRQQETQY
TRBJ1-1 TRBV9 ASSVGGPNTEAF
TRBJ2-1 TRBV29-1 SVRTGGNNEQF
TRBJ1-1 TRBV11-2 ASSLIQRGGGTEAF
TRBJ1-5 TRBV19 ASSPRTGQQEPQH
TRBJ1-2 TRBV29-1 SVDGGYGYT
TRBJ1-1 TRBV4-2 ASSVTQGNTEAF
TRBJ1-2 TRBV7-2 ASTFDRGEVYGYT
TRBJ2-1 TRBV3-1 ASSFSLDEQF
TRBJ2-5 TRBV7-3 ASSSSGQETQY
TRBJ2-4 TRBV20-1 SAPQTTRNIQY
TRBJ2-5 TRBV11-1 ASSFRSSGFQETQY
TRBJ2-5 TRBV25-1 ASSELAGGYQETQY